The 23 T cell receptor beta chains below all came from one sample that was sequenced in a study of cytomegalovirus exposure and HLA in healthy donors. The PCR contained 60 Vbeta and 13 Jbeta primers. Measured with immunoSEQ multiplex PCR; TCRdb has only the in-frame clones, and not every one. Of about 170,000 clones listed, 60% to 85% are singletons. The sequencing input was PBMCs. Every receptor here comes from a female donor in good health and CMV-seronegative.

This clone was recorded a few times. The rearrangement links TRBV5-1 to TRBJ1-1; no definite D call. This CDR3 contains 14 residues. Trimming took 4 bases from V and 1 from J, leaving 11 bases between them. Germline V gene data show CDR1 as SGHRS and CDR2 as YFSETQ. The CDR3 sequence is CASSQFAANTEAFF. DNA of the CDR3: TGCGCCAGCAGCCAATTCGCGGCGAACACTGAAGCTTTCTTT.

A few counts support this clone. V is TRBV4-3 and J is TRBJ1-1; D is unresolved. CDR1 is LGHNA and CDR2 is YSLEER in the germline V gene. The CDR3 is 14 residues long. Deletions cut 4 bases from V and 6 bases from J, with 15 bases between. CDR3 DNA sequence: TGCGCCAGCAGCCCGGTGACGGGGAGCGCTGAAGCTTTCTTT. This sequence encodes CASSPVTGSAEAFF.

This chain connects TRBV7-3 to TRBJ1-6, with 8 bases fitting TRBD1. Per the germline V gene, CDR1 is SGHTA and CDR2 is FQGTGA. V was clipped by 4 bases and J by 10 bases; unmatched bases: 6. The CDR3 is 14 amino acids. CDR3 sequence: CASSSQGVGSPLHF. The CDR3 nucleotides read TGTGCCAGCAGCTCACAGGGGGTAGGGTCACCCCTCCACTTT.

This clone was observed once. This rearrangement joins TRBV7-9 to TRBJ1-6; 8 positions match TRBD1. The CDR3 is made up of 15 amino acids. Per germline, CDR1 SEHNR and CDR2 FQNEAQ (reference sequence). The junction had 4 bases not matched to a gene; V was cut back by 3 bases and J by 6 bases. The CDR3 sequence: CASSFSGQGNSPLHF. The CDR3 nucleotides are TGTGCCAGCAGCTTTTCCGGACAGGGTAATTCACCCCTCCACTTT. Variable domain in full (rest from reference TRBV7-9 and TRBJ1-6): DTGVSQNPRHKITKRGQNVTFRCDPISEHNRLYWYRQTLGQGPEFLTYFQNEAQLEKSRLLSDRFSAERPKGSFSTLEIQRTEQGDSAMYLCASSFSGQGNSPLHFGNGTRLTVT.

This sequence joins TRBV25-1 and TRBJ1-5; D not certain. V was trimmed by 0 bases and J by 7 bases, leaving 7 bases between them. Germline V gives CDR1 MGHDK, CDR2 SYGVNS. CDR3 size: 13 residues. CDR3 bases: TGTGCCAGCAGTGAATATGGGGAGCAGCCCCAGCATTTT. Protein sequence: CASSEYGEQPQHF.

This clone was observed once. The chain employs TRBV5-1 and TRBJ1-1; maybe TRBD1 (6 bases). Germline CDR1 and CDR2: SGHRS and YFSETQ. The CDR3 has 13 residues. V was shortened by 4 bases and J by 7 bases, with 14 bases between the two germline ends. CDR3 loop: CASSRAPGDEAFF. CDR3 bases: TGCGCCAGCAGCCGAGCACCAGGGGATGAAGCTTTCTTT.

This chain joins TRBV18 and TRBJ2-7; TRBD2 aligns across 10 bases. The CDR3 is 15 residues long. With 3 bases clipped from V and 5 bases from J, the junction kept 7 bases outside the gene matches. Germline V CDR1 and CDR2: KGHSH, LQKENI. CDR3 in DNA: TGTGCCAGCTCACCTTCTACTAGCGGGGTCCACGAGCAGTACTTC. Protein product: CASSPSTSGVHEQYF.

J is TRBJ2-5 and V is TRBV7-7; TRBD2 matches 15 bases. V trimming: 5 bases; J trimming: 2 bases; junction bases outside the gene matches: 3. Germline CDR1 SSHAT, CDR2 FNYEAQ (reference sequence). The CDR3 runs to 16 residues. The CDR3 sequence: CASSPGLAGGQETQYF. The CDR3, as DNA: TGTGCCAGCAGCCCCGGACTAGCGGGGGGGCAAGAGACCCAGTACTTC. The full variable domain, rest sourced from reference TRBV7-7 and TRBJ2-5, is GAGVSQSPRYKVTKRGQDVTLRCDPISSHATLYWYQQALGQGPEFLTYFNYEAQPDKSGLPSDRFSAERPEGSISTLTIQRTEQRDSAMYRCASSPGLAGGQETQYFGPGTRLLVL.

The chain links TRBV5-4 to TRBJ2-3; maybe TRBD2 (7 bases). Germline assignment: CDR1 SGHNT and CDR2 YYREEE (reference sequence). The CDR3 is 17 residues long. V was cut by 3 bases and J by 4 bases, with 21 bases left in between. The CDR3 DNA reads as TGTGCCAGCAGCTGGAGGGGGGGCGCGTTCCGCCCAGATACGCAGTATTTT. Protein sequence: CASSWRGGAFRPDTQYF.

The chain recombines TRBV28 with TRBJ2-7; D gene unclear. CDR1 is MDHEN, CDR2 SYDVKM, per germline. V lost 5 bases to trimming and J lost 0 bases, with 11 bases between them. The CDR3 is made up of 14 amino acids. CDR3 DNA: TGTGCCAGCAGTACTCCGTCTAGCTCCTACGAGCAGTACTTC. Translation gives CASSTPSSSYEQYF. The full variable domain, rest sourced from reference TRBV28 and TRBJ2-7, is DVKVTQSSRYLVKRTGEKVFLECVQDMDHENMFWYRQDPGLGLRLIYFSYDVKMKEKGDIPEGYSVSREKKERFSLILESASTNQTSMYLCASSTPSSSYEQYFGPGTRLTVT.

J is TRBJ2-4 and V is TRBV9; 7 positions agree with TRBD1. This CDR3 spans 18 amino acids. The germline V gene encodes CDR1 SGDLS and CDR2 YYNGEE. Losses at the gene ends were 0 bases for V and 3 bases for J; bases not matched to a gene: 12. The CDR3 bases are TGTGCCAGCAGCGTAGCTACACCCACTAGGGACAGCAAAAACATTCAGTACTTC. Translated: CASSVATPTRDSKNIQYF.

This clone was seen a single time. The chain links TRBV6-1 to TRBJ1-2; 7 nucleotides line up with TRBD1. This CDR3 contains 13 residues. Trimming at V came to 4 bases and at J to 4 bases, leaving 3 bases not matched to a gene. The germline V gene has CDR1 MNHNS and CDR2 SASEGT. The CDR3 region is CASSASGGYGYTF. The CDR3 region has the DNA TGTGCCAGCAGTGCATCAGGGGGCTATGGCTACACCTTC.

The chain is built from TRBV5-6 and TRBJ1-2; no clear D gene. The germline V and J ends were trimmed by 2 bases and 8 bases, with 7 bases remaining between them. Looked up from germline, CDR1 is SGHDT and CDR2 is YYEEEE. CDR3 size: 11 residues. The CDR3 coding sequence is TGTGCCAGCAGCTTATCCGAGGGCTACACCTTC. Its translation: CASSLSEGYTF.

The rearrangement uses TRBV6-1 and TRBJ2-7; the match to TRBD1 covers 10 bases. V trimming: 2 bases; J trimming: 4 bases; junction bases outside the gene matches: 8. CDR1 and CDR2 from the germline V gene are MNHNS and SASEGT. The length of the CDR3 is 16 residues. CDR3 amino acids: CASSESLGQGRYEQYF. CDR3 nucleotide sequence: TGTGCCAGCAGTGAATCCTTGGGACAGGGGAGGTACGAGCAGTACTTC.

CDR3 DNA sequence: TGTGCCCACCGGACAGGGGACAGCAATGAGCAGTTCTTC. Encoded protein: CAHRTGDSNEQFF. The chain couples TRBV5-8 to TRBJ2-1; TRBD1 aligns across 9 bases. Unmatched junction bases numbered 8, after V lost 10 bases and J lost 6 bases. CDR1 and CDR2 from the germline V gene are SGHTS and YDEGEE. The CDR3 contains 13 residues.

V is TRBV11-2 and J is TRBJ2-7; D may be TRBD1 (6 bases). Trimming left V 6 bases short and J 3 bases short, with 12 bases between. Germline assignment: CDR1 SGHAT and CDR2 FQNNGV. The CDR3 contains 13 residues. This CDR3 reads CASSLLGGYEQYF. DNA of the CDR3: TGTGCCAGCAGTCTCTTAGGGGGCTACGAGCAGTACTTC.

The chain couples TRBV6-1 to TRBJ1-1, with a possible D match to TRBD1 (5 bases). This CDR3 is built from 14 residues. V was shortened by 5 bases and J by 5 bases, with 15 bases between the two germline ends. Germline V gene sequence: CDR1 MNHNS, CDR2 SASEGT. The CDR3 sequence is CASSKKSRVTEAFF. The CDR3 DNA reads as TGTGCCAGCAGTAAGAAATCCAGGGTTACTGAAGCTTTCTTT.

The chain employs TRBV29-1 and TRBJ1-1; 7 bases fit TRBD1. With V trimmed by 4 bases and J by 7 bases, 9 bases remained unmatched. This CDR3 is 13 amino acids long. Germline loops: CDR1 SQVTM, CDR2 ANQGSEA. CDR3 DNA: TGCAGCGTTGCAGGGACAGACAAAGATGAAGCTTTCTTT. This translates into CSVAGTDKDEAFF.

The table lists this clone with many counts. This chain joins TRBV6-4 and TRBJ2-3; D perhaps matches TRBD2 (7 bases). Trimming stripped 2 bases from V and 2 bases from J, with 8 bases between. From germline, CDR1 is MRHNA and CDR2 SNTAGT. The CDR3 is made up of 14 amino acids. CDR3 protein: CASSDGGATDTQYF. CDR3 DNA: TGTGCCAGCAGTGACGGGGGGGCCACAGATACGCAGTATTTT.

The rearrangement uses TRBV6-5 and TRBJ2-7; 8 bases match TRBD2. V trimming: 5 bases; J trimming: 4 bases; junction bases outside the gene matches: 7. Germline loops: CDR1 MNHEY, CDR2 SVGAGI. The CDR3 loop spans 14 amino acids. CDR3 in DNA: TGTGCCAGCAGTCTTAGCGGGGAAGGGTACGAGCAGTACTTC. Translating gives CASSLSGEGYEQYF.

Here the CDR3 reads CASSLGQGDSPLHF. DNA of the CDR3: TGTGCCAGCTCATTGGGACAGGGGGATTCACCCCTCCACTTT. The V and J genes are TRBV18 and TRBJ1-6; TRBD1 aligns across 11 bases. V dropped 5 bases and J dropped 8; count of bases not matched to a gene: 2. CDR3 size: 14 residues. The germline CDR1 and CDR2 sequences are KGHSH and LQKENI.

The CDR3 region has the DNA TGTGCCACCAGCACCGAGGCAAGGAACACCGGGGAGCTGTTTTTT. It codes for CATSTEARNTGELFF. This rearrangement joins TRBV15 to TRBJ2-2; D not certain. Trimming left V 4 bases short and J 1 base short, with 10 bases between. The CDR3 runs 15 residues. Germline V gene lookup returns CDR1 LNHNV and CDR2 YYDKDF (reference sequence). Using reference TRBV15 and TRBJ2-2 for the parts outside the CDR3, the full variable domain is DAMVIQNPRYQVTQFGKPVTLSCSQTLNHNVMYWYQQKSSQAPKLLFHYYDKDFNNEADTPDNFQSRRPNTSFCFLDIRSPGLGDTAMYLCATSTEARNTGELFFGEGSRLTVL.

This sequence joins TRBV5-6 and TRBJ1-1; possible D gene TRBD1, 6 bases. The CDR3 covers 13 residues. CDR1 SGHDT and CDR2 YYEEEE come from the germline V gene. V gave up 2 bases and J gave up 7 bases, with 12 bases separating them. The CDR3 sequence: CASSFQGLGEAFF. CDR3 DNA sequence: TGTGCCAGCAGCTTTCAGGGGCTTGGTGAAGCTTTCTTT.